Listed below are T cell receptor beta chains from one sample, sequenced in a study of cytomegalovirus exposure and HLA in healthy donors. Assay: immunoSEQ multiplex PCR; the TCRdb copy retains only in-frame clones and omits some. Of roughly 120,000 clones in the sample, roughly 71% were seen once. The sequencing sample was made of PBMCs. Every receptor here comes from a woman aged 45-60 years in good health and CMV-seropositive. CDR3s include the opening cysteine and the closing phenylalanine or tryptophan. The order of the fields is clone size, D gene, J gene, CDR3 length, V gene, CDR3 DNA, CDR3 protein. A D gene is named only where the DNA matches it firmly. The size field is filled for only some rows; it gives once, few, many or a size class.

size: -
D: -
J: TRBJ2-5
length: 13
V: TRBV18
DNA: TGTGCCAGCTCACCCCAAGAGCAAGAGACCCAGTACTTC
CDR3: CASSPQEQETQYF

size: -
D: -
J: TRBJ2-7
length: 11
V: TRBV20-1
DNA: TGCAGTGCTGGGACATTTTTTGAGCAGTACTTC
CDR3: CSAGTFFEQYF

size: -
D: TRBD1
J: TRBJ2-2
length: 16
V: TRBV19
DNA: TGTGCCAGTAGTATAACCGGGACAGGGAACACCGGGGAGCTGTTTTTT
CDR3: CASSITGTGNTGELFF

size: -
D: TRBD2
J: TRBJ2-2
length: 16
V: TRBV18
DNA: TGTGCCAGCTCACCACCTTTTGAACTAGCGGGCGGGGAGCTGTTTTTT
CDR3: CASSPPFELAGGELFF

size: -
D: TRBD2
J: TRBJ2-7
length: 14
V: TRBV28
DNA: TGTGCCAGCAGCCCCACTAGCGGGGGATACGAGCAGTACTTC
CDR3: CASSPTSGGYEQYF

size: -
D: -
J: TRBJ1-2
length: 15
V: TRBV9
DNA: TGTGCCAGCAGCAAGAACGTGGACATGGACTATGGCTACACCTTC
CDR3: CASSKNVDMDYGYTF

size: -
D: TRBD1
J: TRBJ2-2
length: 15
V: TRBV7-2
DNA: TGTGCCAGCAGCTTAAGGGGACAGGGGCACGGGGAGCTGTTTTTT
CDR3: CASSLRGQGHGELFF

size: -
D: -
J: TRBJ2-3
length: 12
V: TRBV7-9
DNA: TGTGCCAGCAGCTCGACAGCAGATACGCAGTATTTT
CDR3: CASSSTADTQYF

size: -
D: TRBD1
J: TRBJ2-1
length: 14
V: TRBV19
DNA: TGTGCCACCGTTTCGAGGGACAGGGTCAATGAGCAGTTCTTC
CDR3: CATVSRDRVNEQFF

size: -
D: -
J: TRBJ2-5
length: 12
V: TRBV2
DNA: TGTGCCAGCAGTGAACTTAGAGAGACCCAGTACTTC
CDR3: CASSELRETQYF

size: -
D: -
J: TRBJ2-7
length: 12
V: TRBV7-9
DNA: TGTGCCAGCAGCCTTACAAACTACGAGCAGTACTTC
CDR3: CASSLTNYEQYF

size: -
D: -
J: TRBJ1-6
length: 13
V: TRBV30
DNA: TGTGCCTGGACTCTTTCCTATAATCCACCCCTCCACTTT
CDR3: CAWTLSYNPPLHF

size: -
D: -
J: TRBJ2-1
length: 11
V: TRBV27
DNA: TGTGCCAGCAGCCGCTTAGATGAGCAGTTCTTC
CDR3: CASSRLDEQFF

size: once
D: -
J: TRBJ2-3
length: 13
V: TRBV29-1
DNA: TGCAGCGTTGATTCAGGTAGCACAGATACGCAGTATTTT
CDR3: CSVDSGSTDTQYF

size: once
D: TRBD1
J: TRBJ2-7
length: 13
V: TRBV6-6
DNA: TGTGCCAGCGAACCGGGACAGGGTAACGAGCAGTACTTC
CDR3: CASEPGQGNEQYF

size: -
D: -
J: TRBJ1-6
length: 15
V: TRBV30
DNA: TGTGCCTGGAGGGCCCTCCAGGGCGCAAATTCACCCCTCCACTTT
CDR3: CAWRALQGANSPLHF

size: -
D: -
J: TRBJ2-7
length: 14
V: TRBV10-3
DNA: TGTGCCATCAGTGTTCACAGGGAACTCTACGAGCAGTACTTC
CDR3: CAISVHRELYEQYF

size: -
D: -
J: TRBJ1-3
length: 14
V: TRBV6-6
DNA: TGTGCCAGCAGTTCAGGCTACTCTGGAAACACCATATATTTT
CDR3: CASSSGYSGNTIYF

size: -
D: -
J: TRBJ2-5
length: 15
V: TRBV6-5
DNA: TGTGCCAGCAGTTTAGACAGCGCGACCCAAGAGACCCAGTACTTC
CDR3: CASSLDSATQETQYF

size: -
D: -
J: TRBJ1-5
length: 14
V: TRBV10-3
DNA: TGTGCCATCAGTTCAGGACTGATCAATCAGCCCCAGCATTTT
CDR3: CAISSGLINQPQHF

size: -
D: -
J: TRBJ1-5
length: 14
V: TRBV9
DNA: TGTGCCAGCAGCGTAGGCGGTAGCAATCAGCCCCAGCATTTT
CDR3: CASSVGGSNQPQHF

size: -
D: TRBD2
J: TRBJ2-1
length: 17
V: TRBV6-4
DNA: TGTGCCAGCAGTGAGTATGGCGGACTAGGGTCCTACAATGAGCAGTTCTTC
CDR3: CASSEYGGLGSYNEQFF

size: few
D: TRBD2
J: TRBJ2-3
length: 17
V: TRBV9
DNA: TGTGCCAGCAGCGTAGCCCCAGCGGGGGGCGGCACAGATACGCAGTATTTT
CDR3: CASSVAPAGGGTDTQYF

size: -
D: -
J: TRBJ2-1
length: 13
V: TRBV15
DNA: TGTGCCACCAGCAGAGATGGTACCCGGGAGCGATTCTTC
CDR3: CATSRDGTRERFF

size: -
D: -
J: TRBJ1-5
length: 11
V: TRBV27
DNA: TGTGCCAGTGGCCCCAATCAGCCCCAGCATTTT
CDR3: CASGPNQPQHF

size: -
D: -
J: TRBJ2-7
length: 14
V: TRBV11-2
DNA: TGTGCCAGCAGGTCCAAGAGTCCGTCCTACGAGCAGTACTTC
CDR3: CASRSKSPSYEQYF

size: -
D: -
J: TRBJ2-3
length: 16
V: TRBV7-2
DNA: TGTGCCAGCAGCTTAGTATCTCGGGGGGCCCCAGATACGCAGTATTTT
CDR3: CASSLVSRGAPDTQYF